This record looks at one TCR beta chain sequence and its context. The antigen is unknown. It was second doses at about 4 or about 12 weeks that were pooled. This sample stems from a study of T cell responses to AZD1222 COVID-19 vaccine. Study outcomes and limitations: Only 5 or 6 individuals given AZD1222 were seropositive at baseline.

Profiled with immunoSEQ multiplex PCR; TCRdb holds only in-frame clones, not every one. Among under 35,000 clones listed, 86% were seen once. The ends were cut back, 4 bases at V and 7 bases at J, with 11 bases in the middle. The CDR3 spans 14 residues. CDR1 is SNHLY and CDR2 is FYNNEI in the germline V gene. The sequences come from peripheral blood, collected 28 days after the second AZD1222 dose. The chain uses TRBV2 and TRBJ1-6; no clear D. This sequence originates from an adult who received the AZD1222 COVID-19 vaccine. CDR3 region: CASSAETLNSPLHF. The CDR3 bases are TGTGCCAGCAGTGCGGAGACCTTAAATTCACCCCTCCACTTT.